The 31 T cell receptor beta chains listed next were all sequenced from one sample in a study of T cells in Graves' hyperthyroidism and ophthalmopathy. What was amplified from RNA transcripts were TCR beta CDR3 regions. The primer set for the first-round RT-PCR of the TCR CDR3 was HTBI. TCRdb redid the calling of the multiplex PCR reads with MiXCR, one entry per CDR3 protein. The data hold a few hundred thousand distinct CDR3 sequences, with 16% observed a single time. Source material: blood. These receptors were collected from a woman aged 40 to 55 with Graves' ophthalmopathy.

This clonotype was detected only a few times. This rearrangement joins TRBV6-1 to TRBJ2-7; possibly TRBD1 or TRBD2 for D (5 bases each). From germline, CDR1 is MNHNS and CDR2 SASEGT. V dropped 5 bases and J dropped 7 bases, with 15 bases sitting between them. The CDR3 sequence is 13 residues long. CDR3 sequence: CASSTGAIGEQYF. Here the CDR3 DNA reads TGTGCCAGCAGTACCGGGGCCATAGGTGAGCAGTACTTC.

This clonotype was observed at least ten times. The chain has TRBV2 and TRBJ2-1, with D perhaps TRBD2 (5 bases). V was trimmed by 0 bases and J by 2 bases, leaving 5 bases between them. From germline, CDR1 is SNHLY and CDR2 FYNNEI. This CDR3 contains 14 residues. As DNA, the CDR3 is TGTGCCAGCAGTGAAGCGGGAGCCTACAATGAGCAGTTCTTC. As protein: CASSEAGAYNEQFF.

This chain uses TRBV10-2 with TRBJ2-1; a weak D match, TRBD2 (6 bases). Germline loops: CDR1 WSHSY, CDR2 SAAADI. V lost 9 bases and J lost 9, with 18 bases in between. The CDR3 loop spans 13 amino acids. The CDR3 is CARGRPETGEQFF. CDR3 bases: TGCGCCAGGGGGAGGCCTGAGACGGGTGAGCAGTTCTTC.

This clonotype was seen only once. The chain is built from TRBV20-1 and TRBJ1-1; no definite D call. Per the germline V gene, CDR1 is DFQATT and CDR2 is SNEGSKA (reference sequence). The CDR3 totals 11 residues. V lost 0 bases and J lost 6, with 5 bases in between. The CDR3 DNA reads TGCAGTGCTAGAGATAACGCTGAAGCTTTCTTT. Amino acids: CSARDNAEAFF.

This clonotype has just a few counts. The chain is built from TRBV6-1 and TRBJ2-1, with 8 bases aligning to TRBD2. Unmatched junction bases numbered 7, after V lost 8 bases and J lost 4 bases. Per germline, CDR1 MNHNS and CDR2 SASEGT. CDR3 length: 14 amino acids. The CDR3 spells CASFSGKEYNEQFF. CDR3 DNA sequence: TGTGCCAGCTTTAGCGGGAAAGAATACAATGAGCAGTTCTTC.

The chain uses TRBV29-1 and TRBJ2-5; 7 nucleotides line up with TRBD1. CDR1 is SQVTM, CDR2 ANQGSEA, per germline. With V trimmed by 4 bases and J by 4 bases, 3 bases remained unmatched. CDR3 length equals 12 residues. The CDR3 is CSVGDSAETQYF. The CDR3 DNA sequence: TGCAGCGTTGGGGACAGCGCAGAGACCCAGTACTTC.

This clonotype was picked up many times. This chain joins TRBV6-1 and TRBJ2-1, with 11 nucleotides matching TRBD2. Losses at the gene ends were 6 bases for V and 10 bases for J; bases not matched to a gene: 8. This CDR3 is 14 amino acids long. Per germline, CDR1 MNHNS and CDR2 SASEGT. DNA of the CDR3: TGTGCCAGCAGATCCGTAGCGGGAGGGGAAGAGCAGTTCTTC. Translation gives CASRSVAGGEEQFF.

This clonotype was observed a few times. The CDR3 nucleotides are TGCGCCAGCAGCCAAGATCGTCTAGACCAGGCCTCCAATCAGCCCCAGCATTTT. Protein sequence: CASSQDRLDQASNQPQHF. The J gene is TRBJ1-5, the V gene TRBV4-1, with D uncertain. The CDR3 runs to 18 residues. The germline V and J ends were trimmed by 0 bases and 3 bases, with 18 bases remaining between them. Germline V gene lookup returns CDR1 MGHRA and CDR2 YSYEKL.

In its sample, this clonotype was seen a few times. The chain carries TRBV6-1 and TRBJ2-7; 10 nucleotides line up with TRBD1. In germline, CDR1 is MNHNS, CDR2 SASEGT. The CDR3 is made up of 14 amino acids. The ends lost 6 bases at V and 7 bases at J; junction bases unmatched: 9. The CDR3 spells CASRPGTGAGEQYF. As DNA, the CDR3 is TGTGCCAGCAGGCCCGGGACAGGGGCGGGAGAGCAGTACTTC.

This clonotype appeared many times. This sequence joins TRBV6-6 and TRBJ2-3, with D unclear. This CDR3 region has 17 residues. The germline V and J ends were trimmed by 0 bases and 2 bases, with 15 bases remaining between them. CDR1 is MNHNY, CDR2 SVGAGI, per germline (reference sequence). CDR3 nucleotide sequence: TGTGCCAGCAGTTACTCTGTCCACACCTCCTACACAGATACGCAGTATTTT. Its translation is CASSYSVHTSYTDTQYF.

This clonotype has at least ten counts. The chain carries TRBV30 and TRBJ1-2; D remains ambiguous. The ends were cut back, 4 bases at V and 0 bases at J, with 9 bases in the middle. Germline V gene data show CDR1 as GTSNPN and CDR2 as SVGIG (reference sequence). The CDR3 is 13 amino acids. CDR3 residues: CAWTEAANYGYTF. Here the CDR3 DNA reads TGTGCCTGGACCGAGGCCGCTAACTATGGCTACACCTTC.

The chain has TRBV5-1 and TRBJ2-2; 8 positions match TRBD1. This CDR3 has 16 amino acids. Germline values: CDR1 SGHRS, CDR2 YFSETQ. V lost 4 bases, J lost 2 bases, and 7 bases stayed unmatched. The CDR3 loop is CASSIRTGTNTGELFF. For the CDR3, the DNA is TGCGCCAGCAGCATCCGGACAGGGACTAACACCGGGGAGCTGTTTTTT.

CDR3 protein: CASTPQLGTGANQPQHF. The CDR3 region has the DNA TGCGCCAGCACCCCACAGCTGGGCACAGGGGCAAATCAGCCCCAGCATTTT. The chain uses TRBV10-2 and TRBJ1-5; 7 bases line up with TRBD1. The CDR3 totals 17 residues. Losses at the gene ends were 7 bases for V and 4 bases for J; bases not matched to a gene: 16. Germline loops: CDR1 WSHSY, CDR2 SAAADI.

This clonotype was observed many times. V usage is TRBV28 and J usage is TRBJ2-1; a possible D gene is TRBD2 (6 bases). Germline V CDR1 and CDR2: MDHEN, SYDVKM. This CDR3 has 16 amino acids. V was shortened by 1 base and J by 7 bases, with 17 bases between the two germline ends. For the CDR3, the DNA is TGTGCCAGCAGTTTATACGGGGGACGACGTAAGAATGAGCAGTTCTTC. This sequence encodes CASSLYGGRRKNEQFF. The full variable domain, rest sourced from reference TRBV28 and TRBJ2-1, is DVKVTQSSRYLVKRTGEKVFLECVQDMDHENMFWYRQDPGLGLRLIYFSYDVKMKEKGDIPEGYSVSREKKERFSLILESASTNQTSMYLCASSLYGGRRKNEQFFGPGTRLTVL.

V usage is TRBV7-3 and J usage is TRBJ2-1; 10 bases are a match to TRBD1. V was clipped by 4 bases and J by 7 bases; unmatched bases: 7. Germline values: CDR1 SGHTA, CDR2 FQGTGA. The CDR3 covers 15 residues. The CDR3 DNA is TGTGCCAGCAGCTGGACCGGGACAGGGGTTAATGAGCAGTTCTTC. Amino acids: CASSWTGTGVNEQFF.

This clonotype was seen at least ten times. The chain carries TRBV2 and TRBJ2-7; D is undetermined. Germline loops: CDR1 SNHLY, CDR2 FYNNEI. V was clipped by 6 bases and J by 1 base, with 10 bases between them. The CDR3 has 13 residues. This chain's CDR3 is CASRKASSYEQYF. DNA of the CDR3: TGTGCCAGCAGGAAAGCCAGTTCCTACGAGCAGTACTTC.

This clonotype has more than one count but fewer than ten. The genes are TRBV6-1 and TRBJ2-3; D not certain. The length of the CDR3 is 15 residues. V was cut by 2 bases and J by 6 bases, with 15 bases left in between. Germline V CDR1 and CDR2: MNHNS, SASEGT. CDR3 protein: CASSERNRIRDTQYF. CDR3 sequence (DNA): TGTGCCAGCAGTGAACGTAACCGGATCAGGGATACGCAGTATTTT.

This clonotype was detected many times. The chain carries TRBV11-2 and TRBJ2-7; D may match TRBD1 or TRBD2 (5 bases each). V was cut by 6 bases and J by 5 bases, with 17 bases left in between. CDR1 SGHAT and CDR2 FQNNGV come from the germline V gene. CDR3 length: 14 residues. CDR3: CASSPTRVGDEQYF. The CDR3 region has the DNA TGTGCCAGCAGTCCCACTCGGGTGGGGGACGAGCAGTACTTC.

Ten or more counts support this clonotype. V is TRBV30 and J is TRBJ2-1, with D possibly being TRBD1 (5 bases). Between the trimmed V and J ends, which lost 2 bases and 3 bases, there was a span of 8 bases. The germline CDR1 and CDR2 sequences are GTSNPN and SVGIG (reference sequence). The CDR3 runs 13 residues. In nucleotides, the CDR3 is TGTGCCTGGAGTATCGACAGCTACAATGAGCAGTTCTTC. It yields the protein CAWSIDSYNEQFF.

This clonotype appeared a few times. The CDR3 region is CSARGREGVQYF. In DNA, the CDR3 is TGCAGTGCTAGAGGGCGGGAGGGGGTGCAGTACTTC. The chain recombines TRBV20-1 with TRBJ2-7; the match to TRBD2 covers 9 bases. V trimming: 1 base; J trimming: 9 bases; junction bases outside the gene matches: 4. Germline V gives CDR1 DFQATT, CDR2 SNEGSKA (reference sequence). This CDR3 spans 12 amino acids.

A few counts support this clonotype. V usage is TRBV6-1 and J usage is TRBJ2-7, with 8 bases matching TRBD1. This CDR3 contains 14 residues. Per the germline V gene, CDR1 is MNHNS and CDR2 is SASEGT. V shed 8 bases, J shed 2 bases, and the junction held 8 bases outside the gene matches. CDR3 in DNA: TGTGCCAGCGTCCGGGACAGGATTACCTACGAGCAGTACTTC. Residues: CASVRDRITYEQYF.

This clonotype was counted at least ten times. The V call is TRBV2, the J call TRBJ1-2, with TRBD1 matching over 8 bases. The CDR3 sequence is 16 residues long. V lost 7 bases, J lost 8 bases, and 18 bases stayed unmatched. From germline, CDR1 is SNHLY and CDR2 FYNNEI. Here the CDR3 reads CASKEGGTGRWSGYTF. DNA of the CDR3: TGTGCCAGCAAGGAAGGCGGGACAGGTCGTTGGTCCGGCTACACCTTC. The variable domain in full, with the rest retrieved from reference TRBV2 and TRBJ1-2, is EPEVTQTPSHQVTQMGQEVILRCVPISNHLYFYWYRQILGQKVEFLVSFYNNEISEKSEIFDDQFSVERPDGSNFTLKIRSTKLEDSAMYFCASKEGGTGRWSGYTFGSGTRLTVV.

This clonotype appeared a few times. The chain has TRBV6-1 and TRBJ2-7, with D possibly TRBD2 on 6 matching bases. Trimming cost V 3 bases and J 2 bases, with 17 bases left between them. Germline V gene sequence: CDR1 MNHNS, CDR2 SASEGT. This CDR3 spans 16 amino acids. The CDR3 coding sequence is TGTGCCAGCAGTGACCGCCGGAGGGTTGTAACCTACGAGCAGTACTTC. Protein sequence: CASSDRRRVVTYEQYF.

This clonotype appeared many times. The chain uses TRBV28 and TRBJ2-4, with D unclear. The CDR3 is made up of 14 amino acids. Germline CDR1 is MDHEN and CDR2 is SYDVKM. V was clipped by 7 bases and J by 0 bases, with 10 bases between them. The CDR3, as DNA: TGTGCCAGCACTGGTTCTGTAGCCAAAAACATTCAGTACTTC. It specifies CASTGSVAKNIQYF.

The table lists this clonotype with a few counts. The chain recombines TRBV20-1 with TRBJ1-6, with TRBD1 matching over 10 bases. The J segment lost 9 bases and the V segment lost 2 bases, leaving 7 bases of the junction unmatched. The CDR3 extends over 15 amino acids. Germline CDR1 DFQATT, CDR2 SNEGSKA (reference sequence). The CDR3 nucleotides are TGCAGTGCTAGACCAGGACAGGGGGAGGTTTCACCCCTCCACTTT. Protein product: CSARPGQGEVSPLHF.

This sequence joins TRBV28 and TRBJ2-7, with 9 nucleotides matching TRBD1. The CDR3 totals 17 residues. V dropped 2 bases and J dropped 4; count of bases not matched to a gene: 12. Germline V gives CDR1 MDHEN, CDR2 SYDVKM. For the CDR3, the DNA is TGTGCCAGCAGTTTAGTCGTCCCGGGACAGGGTGATTACGAGCAGTACTTC. It encodes CASSLVVPGQGDYEQYF.

As DNA, the CDR3 is TGTGCCAGCAGCATCACTAGCGGGGGGGCCAGGGAGCTGTTTTTT. The encoded protein is CASSITSGGARELFF. The chain uses TRBV7-3 and TRBJ2-2; the match to TRBD2 covers 13 bases. The V and J ends lost 5 bases and 9 bases, in that order; junction bases with no gene match: 6. The CDR3 totals 15 residues. Looked up from germline, CDR1 is SGHTA and CDR2 is FQGTGA.

This clonotype was detected a few times. The rearrangement joins TRBV20-1 to TRBJ2-4, with D possibly matching TRBD1 (5 bases). Germline loops: CDR1 DFQATT, CDR2 SNEGSKA (reference sequence). V was pared by 6 bases and J by 0 bases, with 15 bases between. The CDR3 is 15 amino acids. The DNA for the CDR3 is TGCAGTGCGTTCGACAGATCCCTAGCCAAAAACATTCAGTACTTC. Translation gives CSAFDRSLAKNIQYF.

This clonotype has at least ten counts. The genes are TRBV11-2 and TRBJ2-3, with 9 bases aligning to TRBD2. Trimming took 6 bases from V and 1 from J; bases not matched to a gene: 8. CDR1 and CDR2 (germline): SGHAT, FQNNGV. The CDR3 loop spans 16 amino acids. The CDR3 is CASRRNSGGRTDTQYF. The CDR3 nucleotides are TGTGCCAGCAGAAGAAATAGCGGGGGTCGCACAGATACGCAGTATTTT.

This clonotype was seen more than once but under ten times. The V and J genes are TRBV4-1 and TRBJ2-5; 11 nucleotides align to TRBD2. The V gene's germline CDR1 is MGHRA and CDR2 YSYEKL. The ends lost 0 bases at V and 4 bases at J; junction bases unmatched: 4. CDR3 length: 16 residues. The CDR3 here is CASSQDTSGRAETQYF. CDR3 coding DNA: TGCGCCAGCAGCCAAGATACTAGCGGGAGAGCAGAGACCCAGTACTTC.

This clonotype was detected only a few times. A read error may be the cause here, since a much bigger clone is one base away. This chain's CDR3 is CASSIQDTQYF. DNA of the CDR3: TGTGCCAGCAGCATCCAAGATACGCAGTATTTT. The chain employs TRBV7-9 and TRBJ2-3; D is uncertain. The length of the CDR3 is 11 residues. The V end was cut by 5 bases, the J end by 5 bases, with 5 bases between. CDR1 and CDR2 from the germline V gene are SEHNR and FQNEAQ (reference sequence). Full variable domain (missing parts from reference TRBV7-9 and TRBJ2-3): DTGVSQNPRHKITKRGQNVTFRCDPISEHNRLYWYRQTLGQGPEFLTYFQNEAQLEKSRLLSDRFSAERPKGSFSTLEIQRTEQGDSAMYLCASSIQDTQYFGPGTRLTVL.